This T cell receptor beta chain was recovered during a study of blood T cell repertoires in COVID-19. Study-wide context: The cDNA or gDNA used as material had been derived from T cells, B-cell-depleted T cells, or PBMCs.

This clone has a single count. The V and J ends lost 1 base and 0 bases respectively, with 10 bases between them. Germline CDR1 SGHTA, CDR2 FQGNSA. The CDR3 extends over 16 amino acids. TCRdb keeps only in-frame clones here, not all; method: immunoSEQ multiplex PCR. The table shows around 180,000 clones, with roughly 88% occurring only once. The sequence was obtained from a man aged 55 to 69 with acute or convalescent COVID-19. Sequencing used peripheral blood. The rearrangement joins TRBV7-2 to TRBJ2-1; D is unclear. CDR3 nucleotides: TGTGCCAGCAGCTTAGAGCCCCGGAGCTCCTACAATGAGCAGTTCTTC. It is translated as CASSLEPRSSYNEQFF.